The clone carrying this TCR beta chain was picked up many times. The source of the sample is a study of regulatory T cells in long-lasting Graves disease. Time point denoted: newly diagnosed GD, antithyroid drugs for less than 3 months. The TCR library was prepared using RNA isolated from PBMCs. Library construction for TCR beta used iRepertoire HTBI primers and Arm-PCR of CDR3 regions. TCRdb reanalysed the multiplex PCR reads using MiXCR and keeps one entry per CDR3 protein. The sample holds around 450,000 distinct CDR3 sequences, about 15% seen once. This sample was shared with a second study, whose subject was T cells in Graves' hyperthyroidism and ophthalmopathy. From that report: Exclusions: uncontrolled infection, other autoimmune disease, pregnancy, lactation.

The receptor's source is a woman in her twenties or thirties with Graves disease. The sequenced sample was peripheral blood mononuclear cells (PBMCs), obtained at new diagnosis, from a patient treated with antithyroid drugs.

CDR3 DNA sequence: TGTGCCAGCAGTTACGCAGGGAGGGCTAATGAAAAACTGTTTTTT. This sequence encodes CASSYAGRANEKLFF. The chain couples TRBV6-2 or TRBV6-3 to TRBJ1-4; D possibly corresponds to TRBD1 (5 bases). Germline CDR1 reads MNHEY; CDR2 reads SVGEGT. The germline V and J ends were trimmed by 2 bases and 3 bases, with 10 bases remaining between them. The length of the CDR3 is 15 residues.